This T cell receptor beta chain was captured in a study of T cell clonality in common variable immunodeficiency. Study observations and caveats: TCRbeta clonality was increased in CVID versus healthy controls. Repertoire-complication correlations in CVID were limited by patient heterogeneity.

TCRdb keeps only in-frame clones here, not all; method: immunoSEQ multiplex PCR. The repertoire consists of about 43,000 clones, none detected only once. This clone is medium-sized (0.01 to 0.1%) within its sample. Its antigen is as yet unknown. The receptor comes from a person aged 18 to 70 in good health. Specimen: peripheral blood mononuclear cells.

The CDR3 bases that were read are TGTGCCTGGAGTGTACCCGGACTAATCCAAGAGACC. Its protein is CAWSVPGLIQET. The CDR3, in full, reads CAWSVPGLIQETQYF. The chain links TRBV30 to TRBJ2-5, with a tentative D call TRBD2 (6 bases). The CDR3 end is not reached by the read, which stops 3 residues before it; the germline J gene fills it in. From germline, CDR1 is GTSNPN and CDR2 SVGIG (reference sequence). Trimming removed 0 bases from V and 1 base from J, with 12 bases in between. This CDR3 has 15 amino acids.